Following are 17 T cell receptor beta chains from one sample sequenced in a study of shared clonotypes between healthy human individuals. Generated by immunoSEQ multiplex PCR, the TCRdb table keeps only in-frame clones and is missing some. The data show approximately 400,000 clones, 96% seen once. Input material: memory CD8+ T cells sorted from blood. Documented subset: CD45RO+ cells pooled with CCR7-negative TemRA cells. Receptors originate from a man between 25 and 39 years old in good health.

In its sample, this clone was seen once. V usage is TRBV28 and J usage is TRBJ1-2; D not certain. The length of the CDR3 is 14 residues. Trimming cost V 4 bases and J 8 bases, with 17 bases left between them. The germline gives CDR1 MDHEN, CDR2 SYDVKM. Here the CDR3 DNA reads TGTGCCAGCAGTTCGCCTCCCCTTGGTAACGGCTACACCTTC. Its protein product is CASSSPPLGNGYTF.

V is TRBV12-2 and J is TRBJ2-2; TRBD1 is the table's D call, not checked against the DNA. TRBV12-2 is a pseudogene. This CDR3 spans 17 amino acids. The CDR3 DNA is TGTGCAAGTCGCCGGACAGGGCCCGGGCCGAACACCGGGGAGCTGTTTTTT. Translating it yields CASRRTGPGPNTGELFF.

The chain combines TRBV28 with TRBJ2-7; D is unresolved. V was clipped by 6 bases and J by 3 bases, with 18 bases between them. Germline V gives CDR1 MDHEN, CDR2 SYDVKM. CDR3 length: 15 residues. The CDR3: CASSSSQAGIYEQYF. In DNA, the CDR3 is TGTGCCAGCAGCTCGTCGCAAGCTGGGATCTACGAGCAGTACTTC.

The rearrangement uses TRBV7-9 and TRBJ2-2, with 9 bases aligning to TRBD1. With V trimmed by 6 bases and J by 7 bases, 9 bases remained unmatched. CDR1 SEHNR and CDR2 FQNEAQ come from the germline V gene (reference sequence). The CDR3 is made up of 15 amino acids. The CDR3 here is CASRNDRGSGGELFF. The CDR3 bases are TGTGCCAGCAGGAACGACAGGGGGTCGGGCGGGGAGCTGTTTTTT.

The chain recombines TRBV7-2 with TRBJ2-7; the match to TRBD2 covers 8 bases. Germline V gene lookup returns CDR1 SGHTA and CDR2 FQGNSA. V gave up 4 bases and J gave up 6 bases; unmatched junction bases: 8. CDR3 length: 14 amino acids. CDR3 residues: CASSSSHGRVEQYF. The CDR3 DNA reads TGTGCCAGCAGCTCCTCTCACGGGAGGGTCGAGCAGTACTTC.

This clone has just one count. The J gene is TRBJ2-7, the V gene TRBV29-1; 9 positions agree with TRBD2. The CDR3 consists of 15 residues. With 0 bases clipped from V and 2 bases from J, the junction kept 5 bases outside the gene matches. CDR1 and CDR2 (germline): SQVTM, ANQGSEA. The CDR3 DNA is TGCAGCGTTGAAGATCGGGCGGGAGGGCCCTACGAGCAGTACTTC. This sequence encodes CSVEDRAGGPYEQYF.

This clone showed up just once. The J gene is TRBJ1-1, the V gene TRBV18; 7 nucleotides match TRBD1. The CDR3 covers 15 residues. The germline gives CDR1 KGHSH, CDR2 LQKENI. V lost 1 base and J lost 5; bases outside the gene matches: 7. The CDR3 bases are TGTGCCAGCTCACCACGGCCGGGACAGACGACTGAAGCTTTCTTT. This translates into CASSPRPGQTTEAFF.

This chain connects TRBV5-1 to TRBJ1-2, with 8 bases aligning to TRBD1. The CDR3 totals 16 residues. V shed 5 bases, J shed 3 bases, and the junction held 12 bases outside the gene matches. Germline V gene sequence: CDR1 SGHRS, CDR2 YFSETQ. CDR3 DNA sequence: TGCGCCAGCAGACCTAACACAGGGGGGACCTACTATGGCTACACCTTC. Translation gives CASRPNTGGTYYGYTF.

V usage is TRBV28 and J usage is TRBJ1-4; no clear D gene. CDR3 length equals 15 residues. V was pared by 3 bases and J by 4 bases, with 12 bases between. CDR1 MDHEN and CDR2 SYDVKM come from the germline V gene. The CDR3 loop is CASSFVGRLNEKLFF. The CDR3 nucleotides read TGTGCCAGCAGTTTCGTAGGCAGGCTTAATGAAAAACTGTTTTTT. The full variable domain, rest sourced from reference TRBV28 and TRBJ1-4, is DVKVTQSSRYLVKRTGEKVFLECVQDMDHENMFWYRQDPGLGLRLIYFSYDVKMKEKGDIPEGYSVSREKKERFSLILESASTNQTSMYLCASSFVGRLNEKLFFGSGTQLSVL.

The J gene is TRBJ1-2, the V gene TRBV19; no reliable D call. This CDR3 has 14 amino acids. Trimming took off 3 bases at V and 4 bases at J, with 12 bases between the two ends. Germline loops: CDR1 LNHDA, CDR2 SQIVND (reference sequence). The CDR3 sequence: CASSIHAVAYGYTF. The CDR3, as DNA: TGTGCCAGTAGTATTCACGCCGTAGCCTATGGCTACACCTTC.

The CDR3 bases are TGTGCCAGCAGCTTAGCCCTGATGAACACTGAAGCTTTCTTT. Amino acids: CASSLALMNTEAFF. The gene calls are TRBV11-2 and TRBJ1-1; D is undetermined. V lost 1 base, J lost 0 bases, and 6 bases lay in between. The CDR3 consists of 14 residues. Germline loops: CDR1 SGHAT, CDR2 FQNNGV.

CDR3 sequence (DNA): TGCAGCGTGCGGCAGGGGTGGGCAGATACGCAGTATTTT. It codes for CSVRQGWADTQYF. The V and J genes are TRBV29-1 and TRBJ2-3; D might be TRBD1 (6 bases). V gave up 6 bases and J gave up 4 bases, with 14 bases separating them. Germline V CDR1 and CDR2: SQVTM, ANQGSEA. The CDR3 is 13 residues long.

The chain is built from TRBV5-6 and TRBJ2-2; 9 bases map to TRBD2. After removal of 0 bases from V and 7 bases from J, the junction contained 4 bases not matched to a gene. The CDR3 spans 15 residues. The germline gives CDR1 SGHDT, CDR2 YYEEEE. The CDR3 sequence: CASSLGTSDIGELFF. For the CDR3, the DNA is TGTGCCAGCAGCTTGGGGACTAGCGATATCGGGGAGCTGTTTTTT.

This clone was observed a single time. V and J are TRBV6-6 and TRBJ2-1, with no clear D. Germline V gene lookup returns CDR1 MNHNY and CDR2 SVGAGI (reference sequence). The CDR3 length is 15 residues. V lost 7 bases and J lost 2, with 15 bases in between. The CDR3 loop reads CASNRRQPAYNEQFF. DNA for the CDR3: TGTGCCAGCAATCGACGGCAGCCTGCCTACAATGAGCAGTTCTTC.

The chain is built from TRBV30 and TRBJ2-1; maybe TRBD2 (6 bases). The CDR3 is 13 residues long. Per the germline V gene, CDR1 is GTSNPN and CDR2 is SVGIG (reference sequence). Trimming removed 0 bases from V and 7 bases from J, with 10 bases in between. The CDR3 reads CAWSVGTPNEQFF. As DNA, the CDR3 is TGTGCCTGGAGTGTAGGGACTCCGAATGAGCAGTTCTTC.

CDR3 sequence reads: CASSPRDSSYNEQFF. The CDR3 bases are TGTGCCAGCAGCCCACGGGACAGCTCCTACAATGAGCAGTTCTTC. J is TRBJ2-1 and V is TRBV28; TRBD1 matches at 7 bases. The CDR3 consists of 15 residues. The germline V gene encodes CDR1 MDHEN and CDR2 SYDVKM. J lost 0 bases, V lost 6 bases, and 5 bases had no gene match.

This sequence joins TRBV7-6 and TRBJ1-4; 7 bases line up with TRBD1. CDR3 length equals 17 residues. CDR1 and CDR2 from the germline V gene are SGHVS and FNYEAQ. V shed 4 bases and J 5 bases; nucleotides not matched to a gene: 13. The DNA for the CDR3 is TGTGCCAGCAGCTCCATTGATTCCGGGACAGAGAATGAAAAACTGTTTTTT. It codes for CASSSIDSGTENEKLFF.